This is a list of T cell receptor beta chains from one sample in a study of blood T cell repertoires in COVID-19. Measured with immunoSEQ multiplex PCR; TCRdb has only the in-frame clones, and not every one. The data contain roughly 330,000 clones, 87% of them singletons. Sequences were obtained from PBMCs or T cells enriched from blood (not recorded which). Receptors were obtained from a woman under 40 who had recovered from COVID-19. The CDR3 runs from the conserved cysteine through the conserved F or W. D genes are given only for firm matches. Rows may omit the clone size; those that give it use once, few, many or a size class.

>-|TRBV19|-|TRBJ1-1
CASRHRQGSAEAFF
TGTGCCAGTCGCCACCGGCAGGGTTCGGCTGAAGCTTTCTTT
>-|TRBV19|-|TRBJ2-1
CASSMDNYNEQFF
TGTGCCAGTAGTATGGACAACTACAATGAGCAGTTCTTC
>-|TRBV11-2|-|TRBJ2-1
CASSPGLNNEQFF
TGTGCCAGCAGCCCGGGACTTAACAATGAGCAGTTCTTC
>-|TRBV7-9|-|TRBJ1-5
CASSGPHNQPQHF
TGTGCCAGCAGCGGCCCCCATAATCAGCCCCAGCATTTT
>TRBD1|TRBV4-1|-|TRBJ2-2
CASSTGTGGTGELFF
TGCGCCAGCAGTACCGGGACAGGGGGAACCGGGGAGCTGTTTTTT
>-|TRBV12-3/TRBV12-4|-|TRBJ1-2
CASSRQAAGGYTF
TGTGCCAGCTCCCGGCAGGCGGCGGGTGGCTACACCTTC
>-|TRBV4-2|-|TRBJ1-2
CASSQVEVFSGYTF
TGTGCCAGCAGCCAAGTAGAGGTGTTTAGTGGCTACACCTTC
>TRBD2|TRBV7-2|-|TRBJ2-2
CASSRTSGGAYTGELFF
TGTGCCAGCAGCCGGACTAGCGGGGGGGCCTACACCGGGGAGCTGTTTTTT
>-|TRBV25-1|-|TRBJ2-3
CASSRPWGRDTQYF
TGTGCCAGCAGTCGCCCGTGGGGGCGAGATACGCAGTATTTT
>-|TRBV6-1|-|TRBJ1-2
CASSDPAGYGYTF
TGTGCCAGCAGTGACCCGGCAGGCTATGGCTACACCTTC
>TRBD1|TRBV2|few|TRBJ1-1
CASKGTGRIYTEAFF
TGTGCCAGCAAAGGGACAGGGAGAATTTACACTGAAGCTTTCTTT
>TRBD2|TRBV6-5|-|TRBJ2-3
CASTERGAADTQYF
TGTGCCAGCACCGAGCGGGGCGCGGCAGATACGCAGTATTTT
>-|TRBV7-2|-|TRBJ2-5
CASSPGARAQYF
TGTGCCAGCAGTCCCGGTGCGAGGGCCCAGTACTTC
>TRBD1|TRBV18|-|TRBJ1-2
CASSPDRNYGYTF
TGTGCCAGCTCGCCGGACAGGAACTATGGCTACACCTTC
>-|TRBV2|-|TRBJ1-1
CASTPQGRKAFF
TGTGCCAGCACCCCCCAGGGGAGAAAGGCTTTCTTT
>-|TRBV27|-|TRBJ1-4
CASSEREVAEEKLFF
TGTGCCAGCAGCGAAAGGGAGGTTGCCGAAGAAAAACTGTTTTTT